The entry that follows covers one T cell receptor beta chain sequence. Its matching antigen is unknown. The data derive from a study of T cells expressing NK-cell markers. The overall study: Researchers got TCR beta repertoires out of sorted CD3+CD56+NKG2C+, CD3+CD56+NKG2C- and CD3+CD56-NKG2C+ T cells. Most of the eight sequenced donors were HCMV-seropositive; one was seronegative. Findings and caveats of the study: More than 5 donors had dominant NKG2C+ clonotypes that comprised about 1.0-8% of their CD8+ T cells.

UMI-tagged 5'RACE template switching yielded the TCR beta cDNA. From the 5' RACE reads, TCRdb lists one entry per CDR3 protein and no DNA. Across about 460,000 distinct CDR3 sequences, the top ten clones capture approximately 1.4% of the sample. The CDR3 has 18 amino acids. CDR1 is SGHVS, CDR2 FQNEAQ, per germline. The source of this sequence is a woman in her 50s in good health. The V and J genes are TRBV7-8 and TRBJ2-1; checking the TCRdb D call of TRBD2 is not possible without DNA. Sequenced material: blood T cells: a sorted CD56 or NKG2C T cell subset, CD4+ or CD8+ T cells, or bulk PBMC T cells (not recorded which). CDR3 protein: CASSLPTSGRAFYNEQFF.